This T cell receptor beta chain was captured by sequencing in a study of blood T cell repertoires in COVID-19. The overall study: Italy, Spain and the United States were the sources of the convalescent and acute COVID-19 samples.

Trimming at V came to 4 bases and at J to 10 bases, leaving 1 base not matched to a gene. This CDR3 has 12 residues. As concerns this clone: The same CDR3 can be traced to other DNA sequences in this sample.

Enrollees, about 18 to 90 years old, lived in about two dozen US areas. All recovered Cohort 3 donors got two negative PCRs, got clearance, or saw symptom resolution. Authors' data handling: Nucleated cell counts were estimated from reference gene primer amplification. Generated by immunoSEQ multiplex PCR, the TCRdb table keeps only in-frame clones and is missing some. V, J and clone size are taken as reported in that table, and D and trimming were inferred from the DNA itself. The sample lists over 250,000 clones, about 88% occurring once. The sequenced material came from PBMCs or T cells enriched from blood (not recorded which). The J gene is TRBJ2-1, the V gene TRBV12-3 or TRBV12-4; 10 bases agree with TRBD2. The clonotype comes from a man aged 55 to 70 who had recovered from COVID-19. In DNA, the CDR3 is TGTGCCAGCAGTTCGACTAGCGGGGAGCAGTTCTTC. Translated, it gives CASSSTSGEQFF.